This TCR beta chain was observed in a study of T cell repertoires in cytomegalovirus infection. TCRdb called the reads again in MiXCR, with one record for every CDR3 protein. The data show more than 150,000 distinct CDR3 sequences, about 20% seen once. Trimming took off 3 bases at V and 1 base at J, with 6 bases between the two ends. Germline V gene data show CDR1 as KGHSH and CDR2 as LQKENI. This CDR3 contains 14 residues. This clonotype has ten or more counts. This TCR was sampled from a human donor in good health (CMV status not recorded). Some clones in this sample may be carry-over from other donors' samples. Sequencing was performed on PBMCs. J is TRBJ2-2 and V is TRBV18; D is uncertain. The CDR3 DNA is TGTGCCAGCTCACCTCACCAGAACACCGGGGAGCTGTTTTTT. Residues: CASSPHQNTGELFF.